This T cell receptor beta chain came from a study of cytomegalovirus exposure and HLA in healthy donors. In germline, CDR1 is MNHNS, CDR2 SASEGT. The CDR3 is 14 residues long. The germline V and J ends were trimmed by 2 bases and 7 bases, with 12 bases remaining between them. Comment on this clone: Its antigen is still unknown.

Study-wide results and limits: For most TCR beta V segments, an earlier analysis put the productive rate at about 87% or about 30% of the time.

It was with 60 Vbeta and 13 Jbeta primers that the PCR ran. The method was immunoSEQ multiplex PCR; TCRdb's version includes in-frame clones alone and lacks a portion of them. The sample shows some 170,000 clones, 77% of them seen only once. This sequence joins TRBV6-1 and TRBJ1-5, with TRBD1 as a possible D gene (5 bases). This TCR derives from a young woman in good health and CMV-seronegative. Sequencing was carried out using PBMCs. CDR3 amino acids: CASSELGGVQPQHF. The CDR3 bases are TGTGCCAGCAGTGAACTTGGGGGGGTACAGCCCCAGCATTTT.